The clone carrying this T cell receptor beta chain was counted between two and nine times. Its target is unknown. What was amplified from RNA transcripts were TCR beta CDR3 regions. RT-PCR in the first round (using the HTBI primer set) targeted the TCR CDR3. From the multiplex PCR reads, TCRdb called clonotypes with MiXCR, one entry per CDR3 protein. The sample lists under 800,000 distinct CDR3 sequences, around 15% occurring once. The length of the CDR3 is 15 residues. In germline, CDR1 is SGHRS, CDR2 YFSETQ. V was clipped by 0 bases and J by 4 bases, with 14 bases between them. The data stem from a study of T cells in Graves' hyperthyroidism and ophthalmopathy. Findings of the study overall: Separation of ophthalmopathy from stable hyperthyroidism was achieved by a 13 V-J model.

The hyperthyroidism patients had all been newly diagnosed, and their disease duration was under 2 months. Their ages ranged from 18 to 65 years. Researchers barred patients who had uncontrolled infection, other autoimmune disease, pregnancy or lactation. PBMCs were derived from roughly 9.6 ml fresh peripheral blood. This chain connects TRBV5-1 to TRBJ2-7; D might be TRBD1 or TRBD2, each matching 6 bases. The origin of this receptor is a woman between 18 and 29 years old with Graves' hyperthyroidism. Sequencing input: blood. CDR3 sequence: CASSLDTGGGYEQYF. The CDR3 nucleotides are TGCGCCAGCAGCTTGGATACAGGAGGGGGTTACGAGCAGTACTTC.